This record looks at one T cell receptor (beta chain) sequence and its context. This specimen belongs to a study of beta chain features in type 1 diabetes. This CDR3 comprises 14 residues. The germline gives CDR1 SGHTA, CDR2 FQGNSA. V was cut by 1 base and J by 4 bases, with 10 bases left in between. Investigators reverse transcribed all isolated RNA, so they sequenced expressed TCRB transcripts. TCRdb's copy holds only in-frame clones and misses some; the assay was immunoSEQ multiplex PCR. The sample includes more than 130,000 clones, 6% to 7.5% seen only once; the top ten take more than 1.1%. Specimen: central memory CD4+ T cells from blood. The receptor was isolated from a young woman in good health. This sequence joins TRBV7-2 and TRBJ1-1; D remains ambiguous. The CDR3 protein is CASSLGGIGTEAFF. For the CDR3, the DNA is TGTGCCAGCAGCTTAGGAGGGATAGGCACTGAAGCTTTCTTT. Drawing the rest from reference TRBV7-2 and TRBJ1-1, the complete variable domain is GAGVSQSPSNKVTEKGKDVELRCDPISGHTALYWYRQSLGQGLEFLIYFQGNSAPDKSGLPSDRFSAERTGGSVSTLTIQRTQQEDSAVYLCASSLGGIGTEAFFGQGTRLTVV.